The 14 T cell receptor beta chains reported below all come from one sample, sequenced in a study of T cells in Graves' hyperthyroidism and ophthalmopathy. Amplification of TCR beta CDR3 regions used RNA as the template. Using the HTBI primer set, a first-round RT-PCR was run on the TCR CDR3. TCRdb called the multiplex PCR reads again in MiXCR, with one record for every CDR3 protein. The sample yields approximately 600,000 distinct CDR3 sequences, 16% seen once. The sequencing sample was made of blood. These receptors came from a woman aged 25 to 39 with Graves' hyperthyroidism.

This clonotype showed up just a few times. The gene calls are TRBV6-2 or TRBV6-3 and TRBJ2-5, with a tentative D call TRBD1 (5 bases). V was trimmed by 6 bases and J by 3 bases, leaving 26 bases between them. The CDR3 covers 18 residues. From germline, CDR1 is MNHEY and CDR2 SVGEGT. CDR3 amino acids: CASRPMVRGRVTEETQYF. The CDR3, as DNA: TGTGCCAGCAGACCAATGGTTAGGGGCAGGGTCACGGAAGAGACCCAGTACTTC.

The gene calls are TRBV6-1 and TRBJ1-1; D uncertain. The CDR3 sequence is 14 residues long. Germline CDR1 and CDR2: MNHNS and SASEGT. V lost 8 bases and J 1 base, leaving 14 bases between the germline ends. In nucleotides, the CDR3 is TGTGCCAGCGATAGAGGTAGTGCGAACACTGAAGCTTTCTTT. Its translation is CASDRGSANTEAFF.

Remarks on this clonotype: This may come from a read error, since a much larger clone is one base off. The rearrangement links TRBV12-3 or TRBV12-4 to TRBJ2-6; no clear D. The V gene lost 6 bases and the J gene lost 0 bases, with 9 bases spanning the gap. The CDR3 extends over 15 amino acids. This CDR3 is CASRRKGSGANVLTF. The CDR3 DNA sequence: TGTGCCAGCAGACGTAAGGGCTCTGGGGCCAACGTCCTGACTTTC.

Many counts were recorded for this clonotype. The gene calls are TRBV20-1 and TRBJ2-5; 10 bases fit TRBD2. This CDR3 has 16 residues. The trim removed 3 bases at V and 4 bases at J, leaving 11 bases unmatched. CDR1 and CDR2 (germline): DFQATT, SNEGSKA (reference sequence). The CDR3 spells CSASSPGLATRETQYF. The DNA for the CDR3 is TGCAGTGCTAGTTCCCCGGGACTAGCGACGCGAGAGACCCAGTACTTC.

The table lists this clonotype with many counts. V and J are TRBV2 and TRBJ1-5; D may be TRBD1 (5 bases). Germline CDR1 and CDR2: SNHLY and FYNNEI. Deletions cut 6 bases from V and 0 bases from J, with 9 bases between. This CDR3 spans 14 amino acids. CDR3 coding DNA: TGTGCCAGCAGGACCGGGGCTAGCAATCAGCCCCAGCATTTT. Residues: CASRTGASNQPQHF.

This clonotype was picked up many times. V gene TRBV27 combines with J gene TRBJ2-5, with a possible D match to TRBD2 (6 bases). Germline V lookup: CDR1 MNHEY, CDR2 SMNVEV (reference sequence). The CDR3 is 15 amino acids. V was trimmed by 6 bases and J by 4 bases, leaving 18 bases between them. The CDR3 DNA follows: TGTGCCAGCAGCTGGGGTAGCGGTAGTGGAGAGACCCAGTACTTC. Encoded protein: CASSWGSGSGETQYF.

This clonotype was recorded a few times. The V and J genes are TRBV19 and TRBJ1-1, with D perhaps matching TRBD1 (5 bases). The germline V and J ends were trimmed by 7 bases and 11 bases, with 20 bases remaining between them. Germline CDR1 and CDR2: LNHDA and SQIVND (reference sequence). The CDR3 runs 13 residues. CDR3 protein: CASTPDLRGRAFF. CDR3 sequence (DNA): TGTGCCAGTACCCCTGATCTACGGGGCAGGGCTTTCTTT. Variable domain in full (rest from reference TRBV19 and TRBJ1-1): DGGITQSPKYLFRKEGQNVTLSCEQNLNHDAMYWYRQDPGQGLRLIYYSQIVNDFQKGDIAEGYSVSREKKESFPLTVTSAQKNPTAFYLCASTPDLRGRAFFGQGTRLTVV.

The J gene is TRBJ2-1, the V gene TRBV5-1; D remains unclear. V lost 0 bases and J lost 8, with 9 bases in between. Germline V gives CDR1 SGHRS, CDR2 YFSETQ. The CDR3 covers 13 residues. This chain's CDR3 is CASSLDLVDEQFF. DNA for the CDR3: TGCGCCAGCAGCTTGGATTTAGTCGATGAGCAGTTCTTC.

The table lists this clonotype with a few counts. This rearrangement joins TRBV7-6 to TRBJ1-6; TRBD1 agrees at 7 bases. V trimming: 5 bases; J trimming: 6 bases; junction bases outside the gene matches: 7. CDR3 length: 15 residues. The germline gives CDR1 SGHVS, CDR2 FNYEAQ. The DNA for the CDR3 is TGTGCCAGCAGCCCAACAGGGGCGGTTAATTCACCCCTCCACTTT. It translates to CASSPTGAVNSPLHF.

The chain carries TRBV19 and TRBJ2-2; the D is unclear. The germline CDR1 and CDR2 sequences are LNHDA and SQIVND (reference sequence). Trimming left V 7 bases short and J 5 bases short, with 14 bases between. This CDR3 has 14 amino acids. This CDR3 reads CASKLQNPTGELFF. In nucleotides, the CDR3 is TGTGCCAGTAAACTACAGAACCCAACCGGGGAGCTGTTTTTT.

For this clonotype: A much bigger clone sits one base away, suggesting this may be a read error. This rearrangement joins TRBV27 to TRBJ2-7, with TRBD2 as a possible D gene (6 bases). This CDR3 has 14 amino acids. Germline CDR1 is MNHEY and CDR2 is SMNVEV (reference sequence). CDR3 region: CASSAVGSSCEQYF. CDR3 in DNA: TGTGCCAGCAGTGCCGTCGGGAGCTCCTGCGAGCAGTACTTC.

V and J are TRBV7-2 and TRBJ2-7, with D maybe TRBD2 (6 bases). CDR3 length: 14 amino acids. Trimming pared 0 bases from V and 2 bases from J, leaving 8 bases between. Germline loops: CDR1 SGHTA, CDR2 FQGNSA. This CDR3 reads CASSLARLAYEQYF. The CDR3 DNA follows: TGTGCCAGCAGCTTAGCTCGACTAGCCTACGAGCAGTACTTC.

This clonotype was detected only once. The CDR3 nucleotides are TGTGCCAGTAATGACCGGGGGCCCCAGCATTTT. It codes for CASNDRGPQHF. This chain links TRBV19 with TRBJ1-5; D not resolved. The CDR3 loop spans 11 amino acids. Trimming shortened V by 7 bases and J by 9 bases, and 10 bases separated the two germline ends. Germline lookup yields CDR1 LNHDA and CDR2 SQIVND (reference sequence).

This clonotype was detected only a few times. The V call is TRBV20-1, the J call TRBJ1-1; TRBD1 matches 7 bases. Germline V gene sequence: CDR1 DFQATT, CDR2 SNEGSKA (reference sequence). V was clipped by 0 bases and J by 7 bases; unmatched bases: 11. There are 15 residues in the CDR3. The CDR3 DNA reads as TGCAGTGCTAGAGACCTAAGACAGGGTGACGGTGAAGCTTTCTTT. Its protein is CSARDLRQGDGEAFF.